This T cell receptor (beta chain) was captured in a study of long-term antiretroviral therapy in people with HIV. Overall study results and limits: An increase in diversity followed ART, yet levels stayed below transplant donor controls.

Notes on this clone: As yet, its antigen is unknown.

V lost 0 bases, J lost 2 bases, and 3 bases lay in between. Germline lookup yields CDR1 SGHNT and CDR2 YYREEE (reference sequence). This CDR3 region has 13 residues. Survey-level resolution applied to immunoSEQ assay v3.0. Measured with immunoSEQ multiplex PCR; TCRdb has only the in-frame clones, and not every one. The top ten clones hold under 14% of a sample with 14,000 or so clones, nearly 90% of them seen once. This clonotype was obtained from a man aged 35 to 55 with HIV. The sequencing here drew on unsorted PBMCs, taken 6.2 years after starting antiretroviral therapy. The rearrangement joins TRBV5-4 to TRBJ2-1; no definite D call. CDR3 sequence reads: CASSLDAYNEQFF. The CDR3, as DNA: TGTGCCAGCAGCTTGGATGCCTACAATGAGCAGTTCTTC.